This record looks at one TCR beta chain sequence and its context. This clonotype has ten or more counts. What antigen it recognizes has not been identified. Within one base of it there is no much larger clone, and no base qualities were kept. The data were taken from a study of CD8 T cells in ankylosing spondylitis (dated by TCRdb to about 2017). Context from the whole study: T cell receptor beta repertoires were profiled in healthy donors and ankylosing spondylitis patients so that disease-linked TCR variants could be found. The full study cohort was made up of about 25 ankylosing spondylitis patients and 95 to 130 healthy donors. Peripheral blood samples were taken, and synovial fluid was additionally collected from ankylosing spondylitis patients. Overall results and qualifications from the work: In peripheral blood, the disease-linked clones were found at relatively low frequencies and had a CD8+ phenotype. Blood from ankylosing spondylitis patients appeared to be characterized by a TCR beta motif composed of about eight highly homologous amino acid variants. The disease-linked clones were reported to be significantly enriched in matched synovial fluid samples from ankylosing spondylitis patients. Some motif variants were previously reported in synovial fluid and blood of reactive arthritis patients, suggesting common disease-initiation mechanisms.

Sequencing was carried out with an Illumina HiSeq 2500. Quantitative 5'-RACE with molecular barcodes was the method used to prepare the TCR beta libraries. Per the source publication's procedure: To identify disease-linked TCR variants, a new computational method was used, one built on a probabilistic model of VDJ rearrangement. The public reads were quality trimmed at Q25 with fastp and then assembled into clones with MiXCR by TCRdb, keeping productive beta chains. One record per CDR3 amino acid sequence lists the most common genes and DNA. TCRdb, not the original authors, processed these V and J calls. The sample yields tens of thousands of distinct CDR3 sequences; about 10% were counted once. Around 1.4% of the sample is in the top ten clones. Including the terminal cysteine and phenylalanine, the CDR3 comprises 12 residues. Only the CDR3 part of the read is kept: 36 bases, read in frame from the first base. The germline V gene sets CDR1 to SQVTM and CDR2 to ANQGSEA. Trimming takes 6 bases from V and 6 bases from J, and the germline ends sit 11 bases apart.

What was sequenced was blood, either unsorted or a sorted T cell fraction (not recorded which). The chain is assembled from TRBV29-1 and TRBJ2-2, with the D gene possibly TRBD1 or TRBD2, each one fitting 6 bases. The clonotype was recovered from a male donor with ankylosing spondylitis or in good health (not recorded which). For the CDR3, the sequence is CSVERGAGELFF. The DNA sequence is TGCAGCGTCGAAAGGGGGGCCGGGGAGCTGTTTTTT.